The clone carrying this T cell receptor (beta chain) was detected ten times or more. Its matching antigen is unknown. This specimen comes from a study of T-cell reconstitution after alpha-beta-depleted transplantation in children. Study-level points and caveats: The origin of high day-60 TCRbeta diversity in some patients lay in surviving recipient T cells and thymic progenitors. Expanded clones from the graft, numbering several hundred, reportedly supplied alpha-beta T cells about two months after transplant. Among T cells one year after transplant, newly produced cells accounted for most counts and diversity.

The CDR3 is 13 amino acids. Trimming stripped 0 bases from V and 5 bases from J, with 7 bases between. Looked up from germline, CDR1 is SGHTA and CDR2 is FQGTGA. Molecular barcoding with unique molecular identifiers was used for the TCRbeta library. Each CDR3 protein gets one entry after TCRdb re-called the PCR reads with MiXCR. The top ten hold nearly 6.5% of the sample, which has around 240,000 distinct CDR3 sequences, around 7.5% seen once. The rearrangement uses TRBV7-3 and TRBJ1-1; D gene ambiguous. The receptor was isolated from a male patient between 10 and 17 years old who had a stem cell transplant for acute lymphoblastic leukemia, so the T cells may come from the graft donor. The sample was PBMCs, mostly from graft donor cells, taken 180 days after TCRalphabeta/CD19-depleted stem cell transplant. The CDR3 DNA sequence: TGTGCCAGCAGCTTAACGAAGGCGACTGAAGCTTTCTTT. Protein: CASSLTKATEAFF.